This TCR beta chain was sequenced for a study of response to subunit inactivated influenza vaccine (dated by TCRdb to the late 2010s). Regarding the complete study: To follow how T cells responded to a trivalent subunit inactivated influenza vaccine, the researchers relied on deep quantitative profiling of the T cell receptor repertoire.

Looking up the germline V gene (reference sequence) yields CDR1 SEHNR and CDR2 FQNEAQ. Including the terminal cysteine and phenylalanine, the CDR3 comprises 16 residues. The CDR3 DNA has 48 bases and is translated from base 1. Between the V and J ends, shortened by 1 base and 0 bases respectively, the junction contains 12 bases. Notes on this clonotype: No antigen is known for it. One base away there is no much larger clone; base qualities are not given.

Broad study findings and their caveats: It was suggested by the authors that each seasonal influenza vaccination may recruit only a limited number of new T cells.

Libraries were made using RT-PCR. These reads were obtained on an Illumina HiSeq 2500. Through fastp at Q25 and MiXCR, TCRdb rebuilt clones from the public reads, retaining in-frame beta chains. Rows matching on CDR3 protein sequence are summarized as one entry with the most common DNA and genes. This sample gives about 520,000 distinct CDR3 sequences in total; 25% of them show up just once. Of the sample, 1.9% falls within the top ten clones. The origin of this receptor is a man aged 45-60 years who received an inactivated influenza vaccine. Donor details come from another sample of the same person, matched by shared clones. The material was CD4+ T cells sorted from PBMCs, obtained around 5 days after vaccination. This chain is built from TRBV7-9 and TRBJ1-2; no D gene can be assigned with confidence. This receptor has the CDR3 CASSLGFDTPNYGYTF. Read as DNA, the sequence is TGTGCCAGCAGCTTAGGATTTGACACCCCTAACTATGGCTACACCTTC.